This T cell receptor beta chain is from a study of blood T cell repertoires in COVID-19. Study-level information: Spain, Italy and the United States supplied samples that represented acute and convalescent COVID-19. From T cells, B-cell-depleted T cells, or PBMCs came the material, which was cDNA or gDNA.

Trimming removed 10 bases at V and 7 bases at J, with 19 bases between. The germline V gene encodes CDR1 SGHTA and CDR2 FQGTGA. The CDR3 has 14 residues. Profiled with immunoSEQ multiplex PCR; TCRdb holds only in-frame clones, not every one. The sample lists fewer than 300,000 clones, around 89% seen once, with approximately 9.5% in the top ten. Adults between about 18 and 89 years of age took part from 24 US areas. Recovery among Cohort 3 donors was established by two negative PCRs, clearance, or symptom resolution. This TCR was recovered from a man aged 40-49 years who had recovered from COVID-19. The chain combines TRBV7-3 with TRBJ2-2; perhaps TRBD1 as D (5 bases). Sequenced sample: PBMCs or T cells enriched from blood (not recorded which). The CDR3 region is CAKWTLYVGGELFF. Written as DNA, the CDR3 is TGTGCCAAGTGGACATTGTACGTTGGCGGGGAGCTGTTTTTT.